This T cell receptor beta chain was sequenced during a study of identifying expanded T cells in peripheral blood. This CDR3 spans 17 amino acids. J lost 7 bases, V lost 0 bases, and 12 bases had no gene match. Germline V gene sequence: CDR1 LNHNV, CDR2 YYDKDF (reference sequence). The table came from immunoSEQ multiplex PCR; TCRdb's copy has only in-frame clones and leaves some out. The sample carries 120,000 or so clones, more than 80% recorded once. With regard to this clone: Its antigen is undetermined.

The study's findings and limits: Technical replicates showed about 1.1 changed clones; about two weeks around 15; four weeks 19. Across healthy donors, higher total template counts meant significantly greater approximately two-week count variance.

The TCR was taken from a person aged 18 to 70 in good health. The chain employs TRBV15 and TRBJ2-1, with 7 bases fitting TRBD1. The sequencing sample was made of blood. CDR3 nucleotides: TGTGCCACCAGCAGAGATGTTGACAGGGTAACGACGAATGAGCAGTTCTTC. This gives the protein CATSRDVDRVTTNEQFF.